The 5 T cell receptor beta chains reported below all come from one sample, sequenced in a study of blood T cells in healthy people across ages. A J-beta primer mix and a sample-barcoded 5' primer were used in a second PCR of roughly 7 to 12 cycles. Using its own MiXCR run on the 5' RACE reads, TCRdb lists one record per CDR3 protein. The sample lists around 940,000 distinct CDR3 sequences; just over 50% were seen once. Sequenced: blood. The source of these receptors is an older woman in good health.

This clonotype was observed a handful of times. V and J are TRBV7-3 and TRBJ2-7; 9 nucleotides line up with TRBD1. Losses at the gene ends were 5 bases for V and 4 bases for J; bases not matched to a gene: 9. Germline loops: CDR1 SGHTA, CDR2 FQGTGA. The CDR3 totals 15 residues. CDR3 region: CASSIKQGAVYEQYF. CDR3 nucleotide sequence: TGTGCCAGCAGCATCAAACAGGGGGCTGTATACGAGCAGTACTTC.

The CDR3, as DNA: TGCAGCGTTGGGGACAGGTACAATGAGCAGTTCTTC. Translated, it gives CSVGDRYNEQFF. The J gene is TRBJ2-1, the V gene TRBV29-1, with TRBD1 matching over 8 bases. The CDR3 spans 12 residues. Losses at the gene ends were 4 bases for V and 4 bases for J; bases not matched to a gene: 0. In germline, CDR1 is SQVTM, CDR2 ANQGSEA.

This clonotype was seen a single time. The chain uses TRBV6-5 and TRBJ2-1, with D possibly being TRBD2 (5 bases). CDR1 and CDR2 (germline): MNHEY, SVGAGI. The CDR3 is 12 residues long. V was clipped by 6 bases and J by 9 bases, with 12 bases between them. In DNA, the CDR3 is TGTGCCAGCAGCTGGCGAGGGAGTGAGCAGTTCTTC. Translating gives CASSWRGSEQFF.

The chain carries TRBV28 and TRBJ1-6; D is undetermined. Germline CDR1 and CDR2: MDHEN and SYDVKM. The length of the CDR3 is 14 residues. V shed 6 bases and J shed 5 bases, with 11 bases lying between them. The CDR3 DNA reads as TGTGCCAGCAGCCCGACGGGCCATAATTCACCCCTCCACTTT. This sequence encodes CASSPTGHNSPLHF.

The V and J genes are TRBV11-2 and TRBJ2-1; D may be TRBD2 (5 bases). Gene TRBJ2-7 matches the end of the DNA better, so the J call may be wrong. The germline V gene encodes CDR1 SGHAT and CDR2 FQNNGV. This CDR3 comprises 17 residues. The CDR3 is CASSPAVLASSYNEQYF. CDR3 bases: TGTGCCAGCAGCCCCGCAGTCTTAGCGAGCTCTTACAATGAGCAGTACTTC.